This T cell receptor beta chain was documented in a study of vaccination and CD4 T cells after COVID-19. Turning to the study itself: Nasal swab PCR identified SARS-CoV-2 in the convalescent patients, of whom several were mild and one severe.

Noted treatment: roughly ten-day PBMC culture with coronavirus spike peptide pools or control peptides (ViraFEST assay). The Oncomine TCR Beta short-read assay was applied to DNA of cultured CD4+ T cells. TCRdb re-derived calls from the PCR reads in MiXCR, one entry per CDR3 protein. The sample lists 9,400 or so distinct CDR3 sequences; about 50% were seen once. About this clonotype: Its antigen is undetermined.

The source material was CD4+ T cells from blood, cultured in vitro. This TCR was recovered from a human donor who had recovered from COVID-19.

CDR3 DNA sequence: TGTGCTAGTGGTTCCGTTGGCTATGGGGACAGCCAAGAGACCCAGTACTTC. Translating it yields CASGSVGYGDSQETQYF. The genes are TRBV12-5 and TRBJ2-5, with TRBD1 identical over 7 bases. Germline CDR1 reads LGHNT; CDR2 reads FRNRAP. The CDR3 loop spans 17 amino acids. V shed 4 bases and J 1 base; nucleotides not matched to a gene: 12.